This passage covers 2 T cell receptor beta chains from one sample sequenced in a study of CD8 T cells in ankylosing spondylitis. MiXCR was run by TCRdb on the 5' RACE reads, yielding one entry per CDR3 protein. The sample yields 800,000 to 900,000 distinct CDR3 sequences, about 12% seen once. These receptors are not linked to any known antigen. Points from the study as a whole: It appeared that ankylosing spondylitis blood was characterized by a TCR beta motif of several highly homologous variants.

Sequenced material: blood, either unsorted or a sorted T cell fraction (not recorded which). These receptors were obtained from a male donor with ankylosing spondylitis.

The chain combines TRBV5-1 with TRBJ2-7; a weak D match, TRBD1 (5 bases). With 7 bases removed from V and 1 base from J, the gap between germline ends came to 18 bases. The CDR3 runs to 15 residues. Per germline, CDR1 SGHRS and CDR2 YFSETQ. CDR3 loop: CASHDGAVPSYEQYF. In nucleotides, the CDR3 is TGCGCCAGCCATGATGGGGCCGTCCCGTCCTACGAGCAGTACTTC.

This clonotype occurred many times. This chain connects TRBV6-5 to TRBJ1-5; 8 bases are shared with TRBD1. The CDR3 has 16 amino acids. Trimming removed 3 bases from V and 6 bases from J; junction bases left unmatched: 10. Germline assignment: CDR1 MNHEY and CDR2 SVGAGI. The CDR3 region has the DNA TGTGCCAGCAGTTATTACCGGCCAGGGGGCTCTCAGCCCCAGCATTTT. Protein product: CASSYYRPGGSQPQHF.